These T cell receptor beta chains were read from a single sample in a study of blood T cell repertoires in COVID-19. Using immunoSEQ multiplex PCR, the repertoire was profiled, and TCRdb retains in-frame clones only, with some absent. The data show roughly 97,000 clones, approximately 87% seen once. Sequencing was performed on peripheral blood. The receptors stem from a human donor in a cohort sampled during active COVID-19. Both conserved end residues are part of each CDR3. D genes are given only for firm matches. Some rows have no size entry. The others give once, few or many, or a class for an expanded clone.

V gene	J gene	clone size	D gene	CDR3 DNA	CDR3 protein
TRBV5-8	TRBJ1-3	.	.	TGTGCCAGCAGCTATCTCCGGGGGGGCACAACTGGAAACACCATATATTTT	CASSYLRGGTTGNTIYF
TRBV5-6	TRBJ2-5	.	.	TGTGCCAGCAGCTTGGCGGGAGCAGAGACCCAGTACTTC	CASSLAGAETQYF
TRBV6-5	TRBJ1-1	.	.	TGTGCCAGCAGTACGGGGGGAAGGGGCACTGAAGCTTTCTTT	CASSTGGRGTEAFF
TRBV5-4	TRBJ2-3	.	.	TGTGCCAGCAGCTTGGACGGGGGTGGGACAGATACGCAGTATTTT	CASSLDGGGTDTQYF
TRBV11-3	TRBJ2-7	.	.	TGTGCCAGCAGCCAGGACAGTGGGGCTCGGGAGCAGTACTTC	CASSQDSGAREQYF
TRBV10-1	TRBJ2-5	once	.	TGCGCCAGCAGTGAGATGCGGGGCGGGGTGGAGACCCAGTACTTC	CASSEMRGGVETQYF
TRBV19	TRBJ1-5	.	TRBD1	TGTGCCACCAGGGGGGACGGCAATCAGCCCCAGCATTTT	CATRGDGNQPQHF
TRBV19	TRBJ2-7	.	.	TGTGCCAGTAGTATTCTCGGCCAGGGGAGCTACGAGCAGTACTTC	CASSILGQGSYEQYF
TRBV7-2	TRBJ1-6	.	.	TGTGCCAGCAGCAAGAGAGAGAGCTCCTATAATTCACCCCTCCACTTT	CASSKRESSYNSPLHF
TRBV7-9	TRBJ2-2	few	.	TGTGCCAGCAGCTCACAGACGGGGACCGGGGAGCTGTTTTTT	CASSSQTGTGELFF
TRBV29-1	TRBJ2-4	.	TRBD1	TGCAGCGTTGGAGACAGGGTAGAAAACATTCAGTACTTC	CSVGDRVENIQYF
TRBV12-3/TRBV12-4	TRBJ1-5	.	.	TGTGCCAGCAGTTCGGGGGGAAATCAGCCCCAGCATTTT	CASSSGGNQPQHF
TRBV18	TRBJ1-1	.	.	TGTGCCAGCTCACCGGAGGGCCAGGGCGTGGGAGCTTTCTTT	CASSPEGQGVGAFF
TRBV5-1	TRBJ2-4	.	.	TGCGCCAGCAGCTTGGACTCCTCTGGGTGGGGCCCTACCAAAAACATTCAGTACTTC	CASSLDSSGWGPTKNIQYF
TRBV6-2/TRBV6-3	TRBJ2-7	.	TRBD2	TGTGCCAGCAGTTACGGCTTGTCTAGCGGGAGCTACGAGCAGTACTTC	CASSYGLSSGSYEQYF
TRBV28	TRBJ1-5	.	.	TGTGCCAGCGAATCGGGGATCTTAGAGGGAAATCAGCCCCAGCATTTT	CASESGILEGNQPQHF